The 5 T cell receptor beta chains given below trace back to one sample, sequenced in a study of CD8 T cells in ankylosing spondylitis. TCRdb processed the 5' RACE reads anew with MiXCR; each CDR3 protein has one entry. The sample yields 300,000 to 350,000 distinct CDR3 sequences, 20% seen once. The sequencing input was blood, either unsorted or a sorted T cell fraction (not recorded which). The receptors were sampled from a female donor with ankylosing spondylitis or in good health (not recorded which).

This clonotype was detected only a few times. This chain joins TRBV7-9 and TRBJ2-7, with D possibly being TRBD1 (6 bases). CDR1 and CDR2 (germline): SEHNR, FQNEAQ (reference sequence). Trimming removed 2 bases from V and 2 bases from J, with 10 bases in between. The CDR3 is 14 residues long. The chain's CDR3 is CASSLMGATYEQYF. The CDR3 DNA is TGTGCCAGCAGCTTAATGGGGGCGACCTACGAGCAGTACTTC. The full variable domain, in which reference TRBV7-9 and TRBJ2-7 provide the parts outside the CDR3, is DTGVSQNPRHKITKRGQNVTFRCDPISEHNRLYWYRQTLGQGPEFLTYFQNEAQLEKSRLLSDRFSAERPKGSFSTLEIQRTEQGDSAMYLCASSLMGATYEQYFGPGTRLTVT.

In this sample, this clonotype turned up many times. This rearrangement joins TRBV12-3 or TRBV12-4 to TRBJ1-2; D gene ambiguous. The length of the CDR3 is 14 residues. The V end was cut by 6 bases, the J end by 1 base, with 12 bases between. The CDR3 DNA reads as TGTGCCAGCAGCCCTGGCAAGAATAACTATGGCTACACCTTC. Translating it yields CASSPGKNNYGYTF.

The chain has TRBV29-1 and TRBJ2-5; maybe TRBD1 (6 bases). This CDR3 contains 14 residues. With 7 bases removed from V and 4 bases from J, the gap between germline ends came to 19 bases. The germline gives CDR1 SQVTM, CDR2 ANQGSEA. CDR3 residues: CSADDSLGAETQYF. CDR3 DNA sequence: TGCAGCGCAGATGACAGTTTGGGGGCAGAGACCCAGTACTTC. Looking up the rest from reference TRBV29-1 and TRBJ2-5 gives the full variable domain: SAVISQKPSRDICQRGTSLTIQCQVDSQVTMMFWYRQQPGQSLTLIATANQGSEATYESGFVIDKFPISRPNLTFSTLTVSNMSPEDSSIYLCSADDSLGAETQYFGPGTRLLVL.

This clonotype was found many times. V gene TRBV12-3 or TRBV12-4 combines with J gene TRBJ2-7; possibly TRBD2 for D (6 bases). The CDR3 extends over 14 amino acids. Between the trimmed V and J ends, which lost 5 bases and 6 bases, there was a span of 17 bases. CDR3 residues: CASSETTSFTEQYF. CDR3 coding DNA: TGTGCCAGCAGTGAGACGACTAGTTTCACCGAGCAGTACTTC.

CDR3 sequence (DNA): TGTGCCAGCACCCTAGCGGGGACCTACGAGCAGTACTTC. It yields the protein CASTLAGTYEQYF. The genes are TRBV6-1 and TRBJ2-7; TRBD2 matches at 9 bases. The J segment lost 2 bases and the V segment lost 7 bases, leaving 3 bases of the junction unmatched. The length of the CDR3 is 13 residues. Germline V gene sequence: CDR1 MNHNS, CDR2 SASEGT.